This T cell receptor (beta chain) was identified during a study of T cell responses to AZD1222 COVID-19 vaccine. Deletions cut 6 bases from V and 0 bases from J, with 20 bases between. From germline, CDR1 is KGHSH and CDR2 LQKENI. The CDR3 has 17 residues. Sequencing used immunoSEQ multiplex PCR; TCRdb keeps in-frame clones, though not all of them. The sample contains 130,000 or so clones, around 94% of which appear only once. The source of this sequence is an adult in good health. This chain links TRBV18 with TRBJ1-1; D might be TRBD1 (6 bases). Sequences were derived from peripheral blood, sampled on day 0 of AZD1222 vaccination. CDR3 loop: CASSPTGTADVNTEAFF. Written as DNA, the CDR3 is TGTGCCAGCTCGCCAACAGGGACCGCAGATGTGAACACTGAAGCTTTCTTT.